This TCR beta chain was captured by sequencing in a study of blood T cell repertoires in COVID-19. Overall study: Nucleic acid was either cDNA or gDNA, and it came from T cells, B-cell-depleted T cells, or PBMCs.

Resolution of symptoms, clearance, or two negative PCRs was present in recovered Cohort 3 donors. This clone has just one count. The method was immunoSEQ multiplex PCR; TCRdb's version includes in-frame clones alone and lacks a portion of them. The sample lists some 120,000 clones, around 83% seen once, with about 20% in the top ten. What was sequenced was PBMCs or T cells enriched from blood (not recorded which). The clonotype comes from a man aged 25 to 40 who had recovered from COVID-19.

The CDR3 loop is CASSIGQGAGNTEAFF. The DNA of the CDR3 is TGTGCCAGTAGTATCGGACAGGGCGCGGGGAACACTGAAGCTTTCTTT. The chain is built from TRBV19 and TRBJ1-1; 8 positions agree with TRBD1. There are 16 residues in the CDR3. Germline loops: CDR1 LNHDA, CDR2 SQIVND (reference sequence). Trimming cost V 3 bases and J 1 base; bases outside gene matches: 7.